The 10 T cell receptor beta chains presented below share a single source sample, sequenced in a study of shared clonotypes between healthy human individuals. Assay: immunoSEQ multiplex PCR; the TCRdb copy retains only in-frame clones and omits some. The table has some 630,000 clones, 72% seen once. Sequenced material: memory CD4+ T cells sorted from blood. The sample's subset: CD45RA-negative fraction. The receptors come from a woman aged 25 to 39 in good health.

In its sample, this clone was seen once. The V and J genes are TRBV5-1 and TRBJ1-2; D ambiguous. Germline assignment: CDR1 SGHRS and CDR2 YFSETQ. CDR3 size: 16 residues. Trimming left V 4 bases short and J 2 bases short, with 18 bases between. The CDR3 DNA sequence: TGCGCCAGCAGCCTCCATCCGGGTCGGCGGAACTATGGCTACACCTTC. Translating gives CASSLHPGRRNYGYTF. The variable domain in full, with the rest retrieved from reference TRBV5-1 and TRBJ1-2, is KAGVTQTPRYLIKTRGQQVTLSCSPISGHRSVSWYQQTPGQGLQFLFEYFSETQRNKGNFPGRFSGRQFSNSRSEMNVSTLELGDSALYLCASSLHPGRRNYGYTFGSGTRLTVV.

The rearrangement joins TRBV10-3 to TRBJ2-7; 8 bases are shared with TRBD2. The V gene end was trimmed by 3 bases and the J gene end by 1 base; junction bases not matched to a gene: 14. The CDR3 sequence is 18 residues long. Germline V gene lookup returns CDR1 ENHRY and CDR2 SYGVKD. The CDR3 sequence: CAISEKREGLRTSYEQYF. In DNA form, the CDR3 reads TGTGCCATCAGTGAAAAACGGGAGGGCCTAAGGACTTCCTACGAGCAGTACTTC.

The J gene is TRBJ1-4, the V gene TRBV15; D gene ambiguous. Germline V gene data show CDR1 as LNHNV and CDR2 as YYDKDF (reference sequence). V was trimmed by 2 bases and J by 7 bases, leaving 11 bases between them. The CDR3 extends over 14 amino acids. The DNA of the CDR3 is TGTGCCACCAGCAGACCTCCCAGGCGTGAAAAACTGTTTTTT. Protein: CATSRPPRREKLFF.

J is TRBJ2-1 and V is TRBV7-3, with a tentative D call TRBD2 (7 bases). The CDR3 contains 15 residues. Germline V gives CDR1 SGHTA, CDR2 FQGTGA. V dropped 2 bases and J dropped 0 bases, with 8 bases sitting between them. CDR3 protein: CASSLGGASYNEQFF. CDR3 coding DNA: TGTGCCAGCAGCTTAGGGGGGGCCTCCTACAATGAGCAGTTCTTC.

This sequence joins TRBV28 and TRBJ2-2; D is possibly TRBD1 (6 bases). CDR1 is MDHEN, CDR2 SYDVKM, per germline. Between the trimmed V and J ends, which lost 4 bases and 4 bases, there was a span of 10 bases. The CDR3 runs to 14 residues. The chain's CDR3 is CASSSPRGTGELFF. CDR3 DNA sequence: TGTGCCAGCAGTTCTCCCAGGGGCACCGGGGAGCTGTTTTTT.

V is TRBV6-5 and J is TRBJ1-5, with D uncertain. The CDR3 runs 13 residues. Germline V gives CDR1 MNHEY, CDR2 SVGAGI. V gave up 7 bases and J gave up 6 bases, with 13 bases separating them. CDR3 amino acids: CASTPGRGQPQHF. As DNA, the CDR3 is TGTGCCAGCACCCCCGGGCGGGGTCAGCCCCAGCATTTT.

V gene TRBV2 combines with J gene TRBJ2-3, with D uncertain. The CDR3 loop spans 14 amino acids. CDR1 SNHLY and CDR2 FYNNEI come from the germline V gene. V lost 2 bases and J 2 bases, leaving 8 bases between the germline ends. CDR3 sequence reads: CASSERATTDTQYF. For the CDR3, the DNA is TGTGCCAGCAGTGAACGGGCCACCACAGATACGCAGTATTTT.

The rearrangement links TRBV6-5 to TRBJ1-2; maybe TRBD1 (6 bases). This CDR3 has 15 amino acids. V dropped 6 bases and J dropped 0 bases, with 14 bases sitting between them. The germline V gene encodes CDR1 MNHEY and CDR2 SVGAGI. The CDR3 spells CASRYRAPANYGYTF. The CDR3 nucleotides read TGTGCCAGCAGGTACAGGGCCCCGGCTAACTATGGCTACACCTTC.

The V gene is TRBV6-5, the J gene TRBJ2-5; tentatively, D is TRBD2 (6 bases). This CDR3 comprises 13 residues. Germline CDR1 and CDR2: MNHEY and SVGAGI. Deletions cut 2 bases from V and 3 bases from J, with 7 bases between. The chain's CDR3 is CASSYGGEETQYF. The CDR3 DNA follows: TGTGCCAGCAGTTACGGCGGGGAAGAGACCCAGTACTTC.

This chain uses TRBV28 with TRBJ2-5; maybe TRBD2 (6 bases). Trimming took 2 bases from V and 6 from J, leaving 16 bases between them. This CDR3 is built from 15 residues. In germline, CDR1 is MDHEN, CDR2 SYDVKM. The CDR3 nucleotides are TGTGCCAGCAGTTTAGGAGGGACTCGCGGGAAGACCCAGTACTTC. It encodes CASSLGGTRGKTQYF. The full variable domain, its missing parts supplied by reference TRBV28 and TRBJ2-5, is DVKVTQSSRYLVKRTGEKVFLECVQDMDHENMFWYRQDPGLGLRLIYFSYDVKMKEKGDIPEGYSVSREKKERFSLILESASTNQTSMYLCASSLGGTRGKTQYFGPGTRLLVL.